The present TCR beta chain was sequenced within a study of T cell responses to AZD1222 COVID-19 vaccine. Findings and caveats of the study: In the spike-specific TCR repertoire, nearly half reportedly target unmutated variant regions. Clonal diversity may have been underestimated in mostly white British donors. Only after the peak T cell response were repertoires sampled. AZD1222 recipients seropositive at baseline numbered only six or seven.

Remarks on this clone: The antigen is undetermined.

Profiling relied on immunoSEQ multiplex PCR, and the TCRdb table lists in-frame clones only, not all of them. The sample comprises about 120,000 clones, more than 75% of which are singletons, and approximately 3.5% rests with the top ten. The material was peripheral blood, obtained on day 0 of AZD1222 vaccination. This clonotype originated in an adult in good health.

CDR3 nucleotide sequence: TGTGCCAGCAGCAAAGCAAGGGGATGGACTGAAGCTTTCTTT. Translating it yields CASSKARGWTEAFF. The V gene is TRBV21-1, the J gene TRBJ1-1; the DNA was not compared with TRBD1, the D call given in the table. TRBV21-1 is marked as a pseudogene. CDR3 length: 14 residues.